This T cell receptor (beta chain) was sequenced in a study of blood T cell repertoires in COVID-19. Across the study: The cDNA or gDNA used as material had been derived from T cells, B-cell-depleted T cells, or PBMCs.

Source study methods: Estimation of nucleated cell counts relied on the amplification of reference gene primers. Produced via immunoSEQ multiplex PCR; TCRdb's table is partial and in-frame only. V and J calls and clone size are those listed in that table; D and trimming were worked out from the DNA. This sample has around 240,000 clones, with about 84% found just once. Assignments of participants to cohorts depended upon their own reported clinical history. Recovered status in Cohort 3 required two negative PCRs, clearance, or symptom resolution. CDR1 and CDR2 (germline): MGHRA, YSYEKL. The CDR3 has 14 amino acids. V was pared by 3 bases and J by 1 base, with 7 bases between.

This chain links TRBV4-1 with TRBJ1-5; TRBD1 might be the D (6 bases). The source material was PBMCs or T cells enriched from blood (not recorded which). The TCR sequence derives from a woman between 50 and 59 years old who had recovered from COVID-19. As DNA, the CDR3 is TGCGCCAGCAGCCAGACAGGAAGCAATCAGCCCCAGCATTTT. It is translated as CASSQTGSNQPQHF.